This T cell receptor (beta chain) was recorded in a study of T cell responses to AZD1222 COVID-19 vaccine. The CDR3 length is 14 residues. Germline V gene data show CDR1 as SGHNT and CDR2 as YENEEA. V was shortened by 4 bases and J by 2 bases, with 12 bases between the two germline ends. The protocol was immunoSEQ multiplex PCR, while the TCRdb copy is restricted to in-frame clones and leaves out a portion. In the table there are more than 110,000 clones, 91% of which are singletons. Sequencing used peripheral blood, obtained on day 0 of AZD1222 vaccination. This clonotype originated in an adult in good health. The chain is built from TRBV11-3 and TRBJ2-7, with D perhaps TRBD1 or TRBD2 (6 bases each). The CDR3 DNA follows: TGTGCCAGCAGCTCCCAGGAGGGGGCCTACGAGCAGTACTTC. This gives the protein CASSSQEGAYEQYF.